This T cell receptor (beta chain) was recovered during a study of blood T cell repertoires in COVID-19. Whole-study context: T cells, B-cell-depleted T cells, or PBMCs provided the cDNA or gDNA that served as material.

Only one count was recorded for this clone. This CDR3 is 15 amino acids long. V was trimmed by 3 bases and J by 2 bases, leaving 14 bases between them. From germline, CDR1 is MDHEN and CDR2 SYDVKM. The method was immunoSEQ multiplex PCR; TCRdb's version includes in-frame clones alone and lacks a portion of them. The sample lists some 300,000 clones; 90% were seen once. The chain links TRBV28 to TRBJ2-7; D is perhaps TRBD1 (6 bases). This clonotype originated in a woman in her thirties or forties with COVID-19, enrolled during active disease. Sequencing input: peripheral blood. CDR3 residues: CASSFGTLGTYEQYF. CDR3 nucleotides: TGTGCCAGCAGTTTTGGGACACTTGGAACCTACGAGCAGTACTTC.